Listed below are T cell receptor beta chains from one sample, sequenced in a study of read filtering for tumor transcriptome and immune sequencing. TCRdb passed the reads through MiXCR, listing each CDR3 protein once. Here the sample spans about 90,000 distinct CDR3 sequences, roughly an eighth being singletons. The sample consisted of a population of CD138-negative cells sorted from bone marrow. Every receptor here comes from a donor at least 40 years old with multiple myeloma. CDR3s include the opening cysteine and the closing phenylalanine or tryptophan. D genes are given only for firm matches. Clone size is stated in some rows and not others, as once, few, many or a class when expanded.

v_gene: TRBV29-1
abundance: many
j_gene: TRBJ2-3
d_gene: .
CDR3nt: TGCAGCGTTGAGGCGGAGGAACAATCCAGGGAGTATTTT
CDR3aa: CSVEAEEQSREYF

v_gene: TRBV7-6
abundance: many
j_gene: TRBJ1-1
d_gene: .
CDR3nt: TGTGCCAGCAGCTTAGAGGGGGGAGCTGAAGCTTTCTTT
CDR3aa: CASSLEGGAEAFF

v_gene: TRBV20-1
abundance: many
j_gene: TRBJ2-5
d_gene: .
CDR3nt: TGCAGTGCTAGAGATCCCGGGGGCGGAGAGACCCAGTACTTC
CDR3aa: CSARDPGGGETQYF

v_gene: TRBV5-4
abundance: few
j_gene: TRBJ2-2
d_gene: TRBD1
CDR3nt: TGTGCCAGCAGCGTACAGGGGGCCGACACCGGGGAGCTGTTTTTT
CDR3aa: CASSVQGADTGELFF

v_gene: TRBV11-2
abundance: many
j_gene: TRBJ2-1
d_gene: .
CDR3nt: TGTGCCAGCAGCTTTCTAGGCAGCAATGAGCAGTTCTTC
CDR3aa: CASSFLGSNEQFF

v_gene: TRBV19
abundance: .
j_gene: TRBJ2-5
d_gene: TRBD2
CDR3nt: TGTGCCAGTAGTTCCCGGACTAGGGAAGAGACCCAGTACTTC
CDR3aa: CASSSRTREETQYF

v_gene: TRBV20-1
abundance: many
j_gene: TRBJ2-5
d_gene: TRBD1
CDR3nt: TGCAGTGCTAGAGACCAACAGGGGGCCGCGGAGACCCAGTACTTC
CDR3aa: CSARDQQGAAETQYF

v_gene: TRBV28
abundance: many
j_gene: TRBJ2-1
d_gene: .
CDR3nt: TGTGCCAGCAGGCAATACAATGAGCAGTTCTTC
CDR3aa: CASRQYNEQFF

v_gene: TRBV19
abundance: many
j_gene: TRBJ1-5
d_gene: TRBD1
CDR3nt: TGTGCCAGTACCACATTAGGGACAGGGCATCAGCCCCAGCATTTT
CDR3aa: CASTTLGTGHQPQHF

v_gene: TRBV24-1
abundance: many
j_gene: TRBJ2-1
d_gene: TRBD2
CDR3nt: TGTGCCACCAGTGAATTCACGACTAGCGGGAGGGCTAATGAGCAGTTCTTC
CDR3aa: CATSEFTTSGRANEQFF

v_gene: TRBV28
abundance: .
j_gene: TRBJ1-5
d_gene: .
CDR3nt: TGTGCCAGCAGTTTATGGACTCCTAGAGGACAGCCCCAGCATTTT
CDR3aa: CASSLWTPRGQPQHF

v_gene: TRBV12-3/TRBV12-4
abundance: many
j_gene: TRBJ1-1
d_gene: .
CDR3nt: TGTGCCAGCAGTCAACAGGAAAACACTGAAGCTTTCTTT
CDR3aa: CASSQQENTEAFF

v_gene: TRBV2
abundance: .
j_gene: TRBJ1-1
d_gene: .
CDR3nt: TGTGCCAGCAGAGTTATAGGGCGCACTGAAGCTTTCTTT
CDR3aa: CASRVIGRTEAFF

v_gene: TRBV5-1
abundance: .
j_gene: TRBJ1-3
d_gene: .
CDR3nt: TGCGCCAGCAGCGAGACGGTCTCCGGAAACACCATATATTTT
CDR3aa: CASSETVSGNTIYF

v_gene: TRBV29-1
abundance: many
j_gene: TRBJ1-6
d_gene: .
CDR3nt: TGCAGCGTTTCACAAGGGCAGGATTCACCCCTCCACTTT
CDR3aa: CSVSQGQDSPLHF

v_gene: TRBV30
abundance: many
j_gene: TRBJ2-7
d_gene: TRBD1
CDR3nt: TGTGCCTGGGACAGGGCCTCCTACGAGCAGTACTTC
CDR3aa: CAWDRASYEQYF

v_gene: TRBV4-1
abundance: many
j_gene: TRBJ2-3
d_gene: TRBD2
CDR3nt: TGCGCCAGCAGCCAAGATCGAACTAGCGGGAGTATAGATACGCAGTATTTT
CDR3aa: CASSQDRTSGSIDTQYF

v_gene: TRBV25-1
abundance: many
j_gene: TRBJ2-7
d_gene: TRBD1
CDR3nt: TGTGCCAGCAGTGGGGGGACAGAAACCTACGAGCAGTACTTC
CDR3aa: CASSGGTETYEQYF

v_gene: TRBV11-3
abundance: many
j_gene: TRBJ2-1
d_gene: TRBD2
CDR3nt: TGTGCCAGCAGCTTAAGGTTCGGACTAGTCCAGAATGAGCAGTTCTTC
CDR3aa: CASSLRFGLVQNEQFF

v_gene: TRBV12-3/TRBV12-4
abundance: many
j_gene: TRBJ1-6
d_gene: TRBD1
CDR3nt: TGTGCCAGCAGTCAACACAGGGGAGGGAATTCACCCCTCCACTTT
CDR3aa: CASSQHRGGNSPLHF

v_gene: TRBV10-2
abundance: many
j_gene: TRBJ2-5
d_gene: .
CDR3nt: TGCGCCAGCAGTGATTCGGGGCAAGAGACCCAGTACTTC
CDR3aa: CASSDSGQETQYF

v_gene: TRBV4-1
abundance: many
j_gene: TRBJ1-4
d_gene: .
CDR3nt: TGCGCCAGCAGTGGACCGAAGAATGAAAAACTGTTTTTT
CDR3aa: CASSGPKNEKLFF

v_gene: TRBV29-1
abundance: many
j_gene: TRBJ1-1
d_gene: .
CDR3nt: TGCAGCGTTGTGAAGCAGATGAACACTGAAGCTTTCTTT
CDR3aa: CSVVKQMNTEAFF

v_gene: TRBV10-3
abundance: many
j_gene: TRBJ2-5
d_gene: .
CDR3nt: TGTGCCATCAGTGACTCGAGGGGTGGAGAGACCCAGTACTTC
CDR3aa: CAISDSRGGETQYF

v_gene: TRBV7-9
abundance: many
j_gene: TRBJ2-2
d_gene: .
CDR3nt: TGTGCCAGCAGCCCCACACACGACACCGGGGAGCTGTTTTTT
CDR3aa: CASSPTHDTGELFF

v_gene: TRBV7-2
abundance: many
j_gene: TRBJ2-3
d_gene: .
CDR3nt: TGTGCCAGCAGACCCGTCACAGATACGCAGTATTTT
CDR3aa: CASRPVTDTQYF

v_gene: TRBV11-2
abundance: few
j_gene: TRBJ2-7
d_gene: TRBD1
CDR3nt: TGTGCCAGCACCCTACGGGACAGGGCTGAAGCATCCTACGAGCAGTACTTC
CDR3aa: CASTLRDRAEASYEQYF

v_gene: TRBV7-2
abundance: .
j_gene: TRBJ1-1
d_gene: .
CDR3nt: TGTGCCAGCAACTGGAGGACAGCGAACACTGAAGCTTTCTTT
CDR3aa: CASNWRTANTEAFF

v_gene: TRBV7-2
abundance: many
j_gene: TRBJ2-1
d_gene: .
CDR3nt: TGTGCCAGCAGCTTAGGCCGGGGGCTTGAGCAGTTCTTC
CDR3aa: CASSLGRGLEQFF

v_gene: TRBV5-6
abundance: few
j_gene: TRBJ2-7
d_gene: .
CDR3nt: TGTGCCAGCAGCTTGGTTAGGGGACCCGACTACGAGCAGTACTTC
CDR3aa: CASSLVRGPDYEQYF

v_gene: TRBV7-2
abundance: many
j_gene: TRBJ2-7
d_gene: .
CDR3nt: TGTGCCAGCAGCCCCCAGGCCGGCGAGCAGTACTTC
CDR3aa: CASSPQAGEQYF

v_gene: TRBV2
abundance: many
j_gene: TRBJ1-6
d_gene: TRBD1
CDR3nt: TGTGCCAGCAGACAGGACAGGGGTCAATCACCCCTCCACTTT
CDR3aa: CASRQDRGQSPLHF

v_gene: TRBV5-1
abundance: few
j_gene: TRBJ2-1
d_gene: .
CDR3nt: TGCGCCAGCAGCCTACAGGAGTACAATGAGCAGTTCTTC
CDR3aa: CASSLQEYNEQFF

v_gene: TRBV6-4
abundance: .
j_gene: TRBJ2-1
d_gene: .
CDR3nt: TGTGCCAGCAGTCCGATCGGGAGCTCCTACAATGAGCAGTTCTTC
CDR3aa: CASSPIGSSYNEQFF

v_gene: TRBV2
abundance: many
j_gene: TRBJ2-7
d_gene: TRBD2
CDR3nt: TGTGCCAGCACCGGGGGACTAGCGGTGAGATACGAGCAGTACTTC
CDR3aa: CASTGGLAVRYEQYF

v_gene: TRBV20-1
abundance: .
j_gene: TRBJ2-2
d_gene: .
CDR3nt: TGCAGTGCTAGAGACGCTACACAGGCTACCGGGGAGCTGTTTTTT
CDR3aa: CSARDATQATGELFF

v_gene: TRBV19
abundance: many
j_gene: TRBJ2-3
d_gene: TRBD2
CDR3nt: TGTGCCAGTAGTCATGGGGGGACTATCCCCCTAAGCACAGATACGCAGTATTTT
CDR3aa: CASSHGGTIPLSTDTQYF

v_gene: TRBV20-1
abundance: few
j_gene: TRBJ2-7
d_gene: TRBD2
CDR3nt: TGCAGTGCCGGGACTAGCGCTTCCTACGAGCAGTACTTC
CDR3aa: CSAGTSASYEQYF

v_gene: TRBV5-1
abundance: many
j_gene: TRBJ2-1
d_gene: .
CDR3nt: TGCGCTTCCAGCTCCCGGGACTCCTACAATGAGCAGTTCTTC
CDR3aa: CASSSRDSYNEQFF

v_gene: TRBV29-1
abundance: many
j_gene: TRBJ2-3
d_gene: .
CDR3nt: TGCAGCGTCGGGCGCAGGGGATCAGATACGCAGTATTTT
CDR3aa: CSVGRRGSDTQYF

v_gene: TRBV12-3/TRBV12-4
abundance: .
j_gene: TRBJ1-2
d_gene: TRBD1
CDR3nt: TGTGCCAGCAGTTTAGGGATCAGGGGGGGGATTGGCTACACCTTC
CDR3aa: CASSLGIRGGIGYTF

v_gene: TRBV6-2/TRBV6-3
abundance: many
j_gene: TRBJ2-5
d_gene: .
CDR3nt: TGTGCCAGCAGTTACCTGGACTATGCTCAAGAGACCCAGTACTTC
CDR3aa: CASSYLDYAQETQYF

v_gene: TRBV4-2
abundance: few
j_gene: TRBJ2-1
d_gene: TRBD2
CDR3nt: TGTGCCAGCAGCTACCCGGGACTAGCCAACAATGAGCAGTTCTTC
CDR3aa: CASSYPGLANNEQFF

v_gene: TRBV20-1
abundance: many
j_gene: TRBJ2-3
d_gene: TRBD1
CDR3nt: TGCAGTGCTAGAGATCAAGGGGGCGCGTCGGATACGCAGTATTTT
CDR3aa: CSARDQGGASDTQYF

v_gene: TRBV7-9
abundance: many
j_gene: TRBJ2-1
d_gene: .
CDR3nt: TGTGCCAGCAGCTTAGGGGCCACGGGCCAGCAGTTCTTC
CDR3aa: CASSLGATGQQFF

v_gene: TRBV2
abundance: many
j_gene: TRBJ2-1
d_gene: TRBD1
CDR3nt: TGTGCCAGCAGTGAAGAGGGACAGTCGAGCCACAGTGAGCAGTTCTTC
CDR3aa: CASSEEGQSSHSEQFF

v_gene: TRBV5-5
abundance: many
j_gene: TRBJ2-1
d_gene: TRBD2
CDR3nt: TGTGCCAGCAGCTTGAGCGGGAGTTGGTCAAATGAGCAGTTCTTC
CDR3aa: CASSLSGSWSNEQFF

v_gene: TRBV2
abundance: many
j_gene: TRBJ2-7
d_gene: .
CDR3nt: TGTGCCATCGAAGACGGGTACGAGCAGTACTTC
CDR3aa: CAIEDGYEQYF

v_gene: TRBV5-1
abundance: few
j_gene: TRBJ1-2
d_gene: TRBD1
CDR3nt: TGCGCCAGCAGCGCGACAGGGGAGACTAACTATGGCTACACCTTC
CDR3aa: CASSATGETNYGYTF

v_gene: TRBV20-1
abundance: many
j_gene: TRBJ2-3
d_gene: .
CDR3nt: TGCAGTGCTAGAGCCGGGGCTCCAACAGATACGCGGTATTTT
CDR3aa: CSARAGAPTDTRYF

v_gene: TRBV2
abundance: many
j_gene: TRBJ2-2
d_gene: TRBD2
CDR3nt: TGTGCCAGCAGACCTAGCGGGAACAGGAACACCGGGGAGCTGTTTTTT
CDR3aa: CASRPSGNRNTGELFF

v_gene: TRBV20-1
abundance: many
j_gene: TRBJ2-3
d_gene: .
CDR3nt: TGCAGTCCAGGGGCGGGGACAGATACGCAGTATTTT
CDR3aa: CSPGAGTDTQYF

v_gene: TRBV2
abundance: many
j_gene: TRBJ2-4
d_gene: TRBD1
CDR3nt: TGTGCCAGCAGTGGGACAGGGGCAGACATTCAGTACTTC
CDR3aa: CASSGTGADIQYF

v_gene: TRBV5-1
abundance: few
j_gene: TRBJ2-5
d_gene: TRBD1
CDR3nt: TGCGCCAGCAGGTGGGGGACAGGGACGCTAGAGACCCAGTACTTC
CDR3aa: CASRWGTGTLETQYF